This passage covers 17 T cell receptor beta chains from one sample sequenced in a study of breast tumors, draining lymph nodes, adjacent tissues (TCRdb year 2016). The library was generated by multiplex PCR. TCRdb lists the instrument as Illumina HiSeq 2000. TCRdb reworked the public reads: Q25 trimming with fastp, MiXCR clone assembly, productive beta chains retained. Entries are consolidated by CDR3 protein sequence, retaining the most common genes and DNA. This sample comprises 100,000 to 150,000 distinct CDR3 sequences, about a fifth of them detected only once. The ten most abundant clones make up under 3% of the sample. Lymph node samples came from the axillary draining lymph nodes of breast cancer patients. Source material: axillary lymph node tissue. Receptors originate from a female donor with breast cancer. Some clones in this sample may be carry-over from other donors' samples.

This clonotype has a count of ten or more. The J gene is TRBJ2-7, the V gene TRBV24-1; no clear D. In germline, CDR1 is KGHDR, CDR2 SFDVKD. The CDR3 has 17 residues. Trimming took off 3 bases at V and 5 bases at J, with 22 bases between the two ends. For the CDR3, the DNA is TGTGCCACCAGTGATCCTTTCCTACGAGTAGGAGACCACGAGCAGTACTTC. This sequence encodes CATSDPFLRVGDHEQYF.

In this sample, this clonotype turned up many times. The V gene is TRBV6-1, the J gene TRBJ2-3; the D is unclear. Germline V gene data show CDR1 as MNHNS and CDR2 as SASEGT. V lost 7 bases, J lost 2 bases, and 7 bases lay in between. The CDR3 spans 12 residues. CDR3 region: CASTYYTDTQYF. In DNA form, the CDR3 reads TGTGCCAGCACCTATTACACAGATACGCAGTATTTT.

This clonotype occurred many times. V usage is TRBV11-2 and J usage is TRBJ2-5; 7 bases are shared with TRBD1. Germline V gives CDR1 SGHAT, CDR2 FQNNGV. After removal of 1 base from V and 3 bases from J, the junction contained 5 bases not matched to a gene. CDR3 length: 15 amino acids. For the CDR3, the DNA is TGTGCCAGCAGCTTAGGAGGGACAGAGGAAGAGACCCAGTACTTC. Amino acids: CASSLGGTEEETQYF.

This clonotype was seen repeatedly, ten times or more. The gene calls are TRBV20-1 and TRBJ2-5; D possibly corresponds to TRBD1 (6 bases). Trimming stripped 6 bases from V and 1 base from J, with 15 bases between. The CDR3 is 14 amino acids. Germline-derived CDR1 and CDR2 are DFQATT and SNEGSKA (reference sequence). Here the CDR3 DNA reads TGCAGTGCGGAAGGCCGACAGGCCCAAGAGACCCAGTACTTC. This codes for CSAEGRQAQETQYF.

This clonotype was counted many times. CDR3 coding DNA: TGTGCCATCAGTGAGGCGAGGGCTGGAAACACCATATATTTT. Protein sequence: CAISEARAGNTIYF. The chain links TRBV10-3 to TRBJ1-3; no clear D gene. The CDR3 spans 14 residues. Per the germline V gene, CDR1 is ENHRY and CDR2 is SYGVKD. Between the trimmed V and J ends, which lost 2 bases and 2 bases, there was a span of 7 bases.

The chain employs TRBV4-2 and TRBJ2-1; TRBD2 matches 9 bases. The length of the CDR3 is 14 residues. Trimming removed 1 base from V and 5 bases from J; junction bases left unmatched: 0. Germline V gives CDR1 LGHNA, CDR2 YNFKEQ. The CDR3 sequence: CASSQGLADNEQFF. The CDR3 coding sequence is TGTGCCAGCAGCCAAGGACTAGCGGACAATGAGCAGTTCTTC.

Comments on this clonotype: A much larger clone differs from this one at a single base, so this may be a read error. The J gene is TRBJ2-2, the V gene TRBV20-1; TRBD2 aligns across 9 bases. The CDR3 is 13 residues long. Germline CDR1 is DFQATT and CDR2 is SNEGSKA (reference sequence). The CDR3 loop is CSAGTSIAGGLFF. As DNA, the CDR3 is TGCAGTGCCGGGACTAGCATTGCCGGGGGGCTGTTTTTT.

Comment on this clonotype: This may arise from a read error, as a much more abundant clone is one base away. J is TRBJ2-1 and V is TRBV6-5; D possibly matches TRBD1 or TRBD2 (5 bases each). The germline CDR1 and CDR2 sequences are MNHEY and SVGAGI. The CDR3 runs 13 residues. In DNA, the CDR3 is TGTGCCAGCACGAGGGGCTTGGACAATGAGCAGTCCTTC. This translates into CASTRGLDNEQSF.

This clonotype was counted once. Just one base apart from a much larger clone, this may be a read error. The rearrangement links TRBV19 to TRBJ2-7; tentatively, D is TRBD1 (6 bases). The CDR3 covers 15 residues. Germline values: CDR1 LNHDA, CDR2 SQIVND (reference sequence). CDR3 nucleotides: TGTGCCAGTAGTATAGGAGACAGGAGTAGCTACGGGCAGTACTTC. It encodes CASSIGDRSSYGQYF.

As regards this clonotype: A read error is possible here, since a much larger clone lies one base away. Likely a read error: the CDR3 ends without its conserved phenylalanine or tryptophan. The chain links TRBV10-3 to TRBJ1-6; D unresolved. CDR3 length: 15 residues. The germline CDR1 and CDR2 sequences are ENHRY and SYGVKD. V was trimmed by 2 bases and J by 5 bases, leaving 10 bases between them. The CDR3 is CAISEGSRNNSPLHS. The CDR3 DNA reads as TGTGCCATCAGTGAGGGGAGCCGGAATAATTCACCCCTCCACTCT.

This clonotype was seen at least ten times. The V gene is TRBV5-4, the J gene TRBJ2-1; unclear D gene. This CDR3 spans 11 amino acids. Per the germline V gene, CDR1 is SGHNT and CDR2 is YYREEE (reference sequence). Deletions cut 0 bases from V and 13 bases from J, with 8 bases between. CDR3 amino acids: CASSLEAVQFF. CDR3 sequence (DNA): TGTGCCAGCAGCTTGGAGGCGGTTCAGTTCTTC.

This clonotype was detected ten times or more. J is TRBJ2-3 and V is TRBV24-1; TRBD1 agrees at 7 bases. This CDR3 is 15 amino acids long. The germline V gene has CDR1 KGHDR and CDR2 SFDVKD. J was trimmed by 1 base and V by 6 bases; bases with no gene match: 6. The CDR3 here is CATSLGGGGTDTQYF. In nucleotides, the CDR3 is TGTGCCACCAGTCTAGGGGGCGGAGGCACAGATACGCAGTATTTT.

For this clonotype: This CDR3 fails to terminate in the conserved phenylalanine or tryptophan, so it likely reflects a read error. This chain uses TRBV30 with TRBJ2-7; 8 nucleotides agree with TRBD1. Germline V gene data show CDR1 as GTSNPN and CDR2 as SVGIG (reference sequence). The junction had 4 bases not matched to a gene; V was cut back by 7 bases and J by 2 bases. CDR3 length equals 12 residues. CDR3 DNA sequence: TGTGCCTCGCAGGACAGGGCCTACGAGCAGTACCTC. This sequence encodes CASQDRAYEQYL.

The gene calls are TRBV4-2 and TRBJ2-5; 13 bases map to TRBD2. V shed 4 bases, J shed 4 bases, and the junction held 3 bases outside the gene matches. Looked up from germline, CDR1 is LGHNA and CDR2 is YNFKEQ. This CDR3 is built from 15 residues. Written as DNA, the CDR3 is TGTGCCAGCAGCCCCCGACTAGCGGGAGGAGAGACCCAGTACTTC. Amino acid sequence: CASSPRLAGGETQYF.

Comment on this clonotype: Since a much larger clone is just one base distant, this may be a read error. The rearrangement joins TRBV11-2 to TRBJ2-3; possible D gene TRBD1, 5 bases. This CDR3 is built from 17 residues. V was shortened by 3 bases and J by 2 bases, with 18 bases between the two germline ends. CDR1 and CDR2 from the germline V gene are SGHAT and FQNNGV. CDR3 nucleotides: TGTGCCAGCAGCTTTGGATCCGGACACGGAGACACAGATACGCAGTATTTT. This codes for CASSFGSGHGDTDTQYF. The full variable domain, rest sourced from reference TRBV11-2 and TRBJ2-3, is EAGVAQSPRYKIIEKRQSVAFWCNPISGHATLYWYQQILGQGPKLLIQFQNNGVVDDSQLPKDRFSAERLKGVDSTLKIQPAKLEDSAVYLCASSFGSGHGDTDTQYFGPGTRLTVL.

In this sample, this clonotype turned up a few times. This chain connects TRBV14 to TRBJ2-2, with D possibly matching TRBD1 (5 bases). CDR1 and CDR2 (germline): SGHDN, FVKESK. V lost 1 base to trimming and J lost 7 bases, with 10 bases between them. This CDR3 comprises 14 residues. The CDR3 DNA follows: TGTGCCAGCAGCCAAGGACTCAGGGACGGGGAGCTGTTTTTT. Its protein product is CASSQGLRDGELFF.

Notes on this clonotype: This may come from a read error, since a much larger clone is one base off. The chain has TRBV6-2 or TRBV6-3 and TRBJ2-7, with 11 bases matching TRBD2. Germline-derived CDR1 and CDR2 are MNHEY and SVGEGT. The CDR3 runs 15 residues. After removal of 7 bases from V and 6 bases from J, the junction contained 11 bases not matched to a gene. The CDR3 reads CASNTPSGRSGEQYF. CDR3 nucleotide sequence: TGTGCCAGCAATACCCCTAGCGGGAGGTCGGGCGAGCAGTACTTC.